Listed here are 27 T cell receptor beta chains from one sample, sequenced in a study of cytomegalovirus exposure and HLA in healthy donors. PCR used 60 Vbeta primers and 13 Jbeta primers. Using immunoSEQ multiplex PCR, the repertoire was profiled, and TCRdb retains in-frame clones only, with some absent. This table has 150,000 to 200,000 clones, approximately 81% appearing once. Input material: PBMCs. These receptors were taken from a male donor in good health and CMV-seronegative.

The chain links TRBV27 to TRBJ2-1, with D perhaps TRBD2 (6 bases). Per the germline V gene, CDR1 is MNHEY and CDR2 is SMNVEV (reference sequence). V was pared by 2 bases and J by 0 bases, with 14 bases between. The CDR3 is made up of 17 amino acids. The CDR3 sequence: CASSLGRGGPSYNEQFF. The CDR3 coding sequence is TGTGCCAGCAGTTTAGGGCGGGGTGGGCCCTCCTACAATGAGCAGTTCTTC.

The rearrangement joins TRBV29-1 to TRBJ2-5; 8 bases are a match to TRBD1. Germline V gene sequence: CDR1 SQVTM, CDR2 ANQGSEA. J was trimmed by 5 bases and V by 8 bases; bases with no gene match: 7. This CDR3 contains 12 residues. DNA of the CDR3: TGCAGCTACGACAGGGGACAGGAGACCCAGTACTTC. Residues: CSYDRGQETQYF.

The CDR3 DNA follows: TGTGCCAGCAGCCACCAGAGCGGGGGGGCTTCCTACGAGCAGTACTTC. Its protein product is CASSHQSGGASYEQYF. This chain connects TRBV7-2 to TRBJ2-7; 10 nucleotides align to TRBD2. From germline, CDR1 is SGHTA and CDR2 FQGNSA. This CDR3 spans 16 amino acids. Trimming took 5 bases from V and 1 from J; bases not matched to a gene: 8.

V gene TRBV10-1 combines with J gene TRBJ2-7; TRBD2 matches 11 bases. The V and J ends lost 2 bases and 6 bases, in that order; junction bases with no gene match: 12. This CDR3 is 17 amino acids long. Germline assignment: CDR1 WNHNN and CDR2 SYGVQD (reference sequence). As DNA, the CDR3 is TGCGCCAGCAGTGAGCGGCTAGCGGGAGGCTCCAACTGCGAGCAGTACTTC. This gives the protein CASSERLAGGSNCEQYF.

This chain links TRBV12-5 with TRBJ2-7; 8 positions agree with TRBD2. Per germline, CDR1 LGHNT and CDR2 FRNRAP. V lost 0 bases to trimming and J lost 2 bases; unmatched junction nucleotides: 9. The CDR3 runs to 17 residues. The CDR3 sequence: CASGLVKDSGEAYEQYF. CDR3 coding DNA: TGTGCTAGTGGTTTGGTAAAAGATAGCGGGGAGGCCTACGAGCAGTACTTC.

CDR3 amino acids: CASSSSASGGQETQYF. CDR3 nucleotides: TGTGCCAGCAGCTCCTCCGCTAGCGGGGGCCAAGAGACCCAGTACTTC. This chain uses TRBV7-6 with TRBJ2-5, with 10 bases identical to TRBD2. The CDR3 loop spans 16 amino acids. The V gene's germline CDR1 is SGHVS and CDR2 FNYEAQ. V was clipped by 4 bases and J by 1 base; unmatched bases: 6.

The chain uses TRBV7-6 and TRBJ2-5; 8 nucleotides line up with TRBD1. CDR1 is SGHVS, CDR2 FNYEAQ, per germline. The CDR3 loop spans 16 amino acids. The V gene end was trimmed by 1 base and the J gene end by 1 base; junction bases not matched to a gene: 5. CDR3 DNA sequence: TGTGCCAGCAGCTTAGAGGGGGACAGGTTCCAAGAGACCCAGTACTTC. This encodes CASSLEGDRFQETQYF. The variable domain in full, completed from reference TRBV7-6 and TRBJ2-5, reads GAGVSQSPRYKVTKRGQDVALRCDPISGHVSLYWYRQALGQGPEFLTYFNYEAQQDKSGLPNDRFSAERPEGSISTLTIQRTEQRDSAMYRCASSLEGDRFQETQYFGPGTRLLVL.

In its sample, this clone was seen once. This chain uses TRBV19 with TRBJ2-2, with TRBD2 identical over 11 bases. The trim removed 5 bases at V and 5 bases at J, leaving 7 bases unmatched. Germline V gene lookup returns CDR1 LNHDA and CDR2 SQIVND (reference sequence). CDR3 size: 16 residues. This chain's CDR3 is CASSSGTSGGTGELFF. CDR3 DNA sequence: TGTGCCAGTAGTTCCGGGACTAGCGGAGGGACCGGGGAGCTGTTTTTT.

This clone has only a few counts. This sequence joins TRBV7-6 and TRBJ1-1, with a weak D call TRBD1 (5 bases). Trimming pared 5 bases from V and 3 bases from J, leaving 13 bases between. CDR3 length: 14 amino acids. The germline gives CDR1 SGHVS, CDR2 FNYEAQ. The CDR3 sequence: CASSLEVRDTEAFF. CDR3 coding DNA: TGTGCCAGCAGCCTAGAGGTCAGGGACACTGAAGCTTTCTTT.

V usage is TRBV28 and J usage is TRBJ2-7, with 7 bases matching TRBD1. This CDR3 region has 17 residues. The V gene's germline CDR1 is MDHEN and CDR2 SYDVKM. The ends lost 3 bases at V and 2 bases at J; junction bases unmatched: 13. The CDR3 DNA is TGTGCCAGCAGTTTGAGGATTCAGGGGGTTTTACCCTACGAGCAGTACTTC. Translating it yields CASSLRIQGVLPYEQYF.

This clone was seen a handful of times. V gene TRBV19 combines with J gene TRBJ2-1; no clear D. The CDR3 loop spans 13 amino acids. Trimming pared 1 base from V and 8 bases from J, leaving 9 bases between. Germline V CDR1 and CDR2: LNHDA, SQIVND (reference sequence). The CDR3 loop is CASSIVPADEQFF. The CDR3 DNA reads TGTGCCAGTAGTATAGTTCCGGCGGATGAGCAGTTCTTC.

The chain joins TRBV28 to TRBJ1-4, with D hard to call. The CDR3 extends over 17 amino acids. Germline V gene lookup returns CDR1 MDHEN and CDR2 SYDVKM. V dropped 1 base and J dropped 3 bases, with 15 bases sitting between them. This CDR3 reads CASSLFGPGRANEKLFF. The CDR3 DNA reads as TGTGCCAGCAGTTTATTCGGACCGGGGAGGGCTAATGAAAAACTGTTTTTT.

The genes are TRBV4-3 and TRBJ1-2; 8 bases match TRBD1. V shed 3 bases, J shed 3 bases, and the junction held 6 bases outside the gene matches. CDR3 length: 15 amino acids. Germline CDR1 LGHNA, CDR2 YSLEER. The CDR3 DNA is TGCGCCAGCAGCCACCCGGACAGGGCCCACTATGGCTACACCTTC. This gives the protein CASSHPDRAHYGYTF.

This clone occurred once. CDR3 sequence reads: CAISESRGSDTQYF. The CDR3 bases are TGTGCCATCAGTGAGTCGCGGGGATCAGATACGCAGTATTTT. This chain links TRBV10-3 with TRBJ2-3; D possibly corresponds to TRBD2 (6 bases). Trimming stripped 0 bases from V and 4 bases from J, with 8 bases between. This CDR3 comprises 14 residues. CDR1 is ENHRY and CDR2 is SYGVKD in the germline V gene.

CDR3 DNA sequence: TGTGCCAGCTCGCTGGGACAGGGGGCATGGGAGCAGTACTTC. Protein product: CASSLGQGAWEQYF. The chain employs TRBV18 and TRBJ2-7, with 12 bases aligning to TRBD1. The CDR3 length is 14 residues. The V and J ends lost 6 bases and 7 bases, in that order; junction bases with no gene match: 7. CDR1 is KGHSH, CDR2 LQKENI, per germline. The variable domain in full, completed from reference TRBV18 and TRBJ2-7, reads NAGVMQNPRHLVRRRGQEARLRCSPMKGHSHVYWYRQLPEEGLKFMVYLQKENIIDESGMPKERFSAEFPKEGPSILRIQQVVRGDSAAYFCASSLGQGAWEQYFGPGTRLTVT.

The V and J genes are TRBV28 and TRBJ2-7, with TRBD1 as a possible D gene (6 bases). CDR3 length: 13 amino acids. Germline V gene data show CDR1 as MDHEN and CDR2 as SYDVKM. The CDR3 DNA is TGTGCACATATGGGGGCTGGGGGCTACGAGCAGTACTTC. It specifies CAHMGAGGYEQYF.

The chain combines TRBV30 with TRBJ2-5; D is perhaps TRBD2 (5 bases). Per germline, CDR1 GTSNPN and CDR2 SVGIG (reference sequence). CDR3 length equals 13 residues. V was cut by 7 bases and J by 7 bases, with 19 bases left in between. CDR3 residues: CASRLAGPGTQYF. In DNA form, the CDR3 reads TGTGCCTCCCGACTCGCGGGCCCCGGGACCCAGTACTTC.

The CDR3 bases are TGTGCCATCAAAGGACTAGCGGGAGAGTACGAGCAGTACTTC. Translating gives CAIKGLAGEYEQYF. V and J are TRBV10-3 and TRBJ2-7, with TRBD2 matching 13 bases. V trimming: 7 bases; J trimming: 4 bases; junction bases outside the gene matches: 4. The CDR3 sequence is 14 residues long. Per germline, CDR1 ENHRY and CDR2 SYGVKD.

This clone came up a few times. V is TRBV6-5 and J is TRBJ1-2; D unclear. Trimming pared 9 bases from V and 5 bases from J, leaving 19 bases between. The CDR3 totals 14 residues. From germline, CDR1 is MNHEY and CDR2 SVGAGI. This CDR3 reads CASRLAGIRYGYTF. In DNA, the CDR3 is TGTGCCAGTCGGCTGGCAGGTATTCGGTATGGCTACACCTTC.

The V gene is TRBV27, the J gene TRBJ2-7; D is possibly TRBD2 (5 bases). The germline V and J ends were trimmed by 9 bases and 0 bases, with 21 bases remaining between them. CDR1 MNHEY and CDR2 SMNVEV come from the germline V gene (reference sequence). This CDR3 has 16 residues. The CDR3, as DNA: TGTGCCAGGAAAAATGTAGCCGGGGATAACTCCTACGAGCAGTACTTC. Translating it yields CARKNVAGDNSYEQYF.

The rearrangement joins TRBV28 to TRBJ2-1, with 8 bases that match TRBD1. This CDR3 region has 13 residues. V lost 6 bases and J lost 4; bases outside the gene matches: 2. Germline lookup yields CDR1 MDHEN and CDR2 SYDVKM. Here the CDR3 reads CASSNRGYNEQFF. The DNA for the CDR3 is TGTGCCAGCAGCAACAGGGGGTACAATGAGCAGTTCTTC.

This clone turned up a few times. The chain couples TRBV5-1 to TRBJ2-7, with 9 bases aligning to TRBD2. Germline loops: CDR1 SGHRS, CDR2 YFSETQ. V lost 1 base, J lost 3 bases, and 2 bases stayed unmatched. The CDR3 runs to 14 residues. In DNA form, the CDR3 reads TGCGCCAGCAGCTTGAGACTAGCGGACTACGAGCAGTACTTC. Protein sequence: CASSLRLADYEQYF.

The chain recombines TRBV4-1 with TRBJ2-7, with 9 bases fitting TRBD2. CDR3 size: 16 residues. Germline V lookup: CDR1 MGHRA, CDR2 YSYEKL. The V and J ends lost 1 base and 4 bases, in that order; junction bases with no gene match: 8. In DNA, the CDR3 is TGCGCCAGCAGCCAAGTCCGGCTAGCGGGAAATTACGAGCAGTACTTC. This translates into CASSQVRLAGNYEQYF.

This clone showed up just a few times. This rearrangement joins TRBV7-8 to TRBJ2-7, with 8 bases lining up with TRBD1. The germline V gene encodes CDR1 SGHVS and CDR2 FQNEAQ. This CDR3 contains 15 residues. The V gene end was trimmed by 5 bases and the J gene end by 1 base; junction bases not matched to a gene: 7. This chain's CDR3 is CASSRGTGKSYEQYF. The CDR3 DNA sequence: TGTGCCAGCAGCAGAGGGACAGGCAAATCCTACGAGCAGTACTTC.

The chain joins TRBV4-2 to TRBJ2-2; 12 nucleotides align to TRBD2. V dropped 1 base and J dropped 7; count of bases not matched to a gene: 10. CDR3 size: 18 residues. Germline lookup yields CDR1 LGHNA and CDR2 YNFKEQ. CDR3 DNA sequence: TGTGCCAGCAGCCAAGGGACCTCTAGCGGGGGGGCCTTCGGGGAGCTGTTTTTT. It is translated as CASSQGTSSGGAFGELFF.

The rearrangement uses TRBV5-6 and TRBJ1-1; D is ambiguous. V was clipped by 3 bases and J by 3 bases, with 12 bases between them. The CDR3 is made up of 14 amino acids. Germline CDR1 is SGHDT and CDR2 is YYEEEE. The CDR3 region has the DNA TGTGCCAGCAGCTGGGTTATAGAGGACACTGAAGCTTTCTTT. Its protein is CASSWVIEDTEAFF. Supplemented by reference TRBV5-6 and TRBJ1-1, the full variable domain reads DAGVTQSPTHLIKTRGQQVTLRCSPKSGHDTVSWYQQALGQGPQFIFQYYEEEERQRGNFPDRFSGHQFPNYSSELNVNALLLGDSALYLCASSWVIEDTEAFFGQGTRLTVV.

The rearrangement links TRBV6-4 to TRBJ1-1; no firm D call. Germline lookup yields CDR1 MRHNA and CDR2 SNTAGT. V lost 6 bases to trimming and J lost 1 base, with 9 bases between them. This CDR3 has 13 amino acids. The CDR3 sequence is CASRGEGNTEAFF. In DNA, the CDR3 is TGTGCCAGCAGAGGAGAGGGGAACACTGAAGCTTTCTTT.